These 5 T cell receptor beta chains were sequenced from one sample in a study of read filtering for tumor transcriptome and immune sequencing. The library was built from 400 to 500 ng RNA with molecular barcoded adaptors for alpha/delta and beta/gamma chains. Each CDR3 protein gets one entry after TCRdb re-called the reads with MiXCR. The sample includes approximately 65,000 distinct CDR3 sequences, about 14% of them seen just once. The sample taken for sequencing was a population of CD138-negative cells sorted from bone marrow. Receptor source: a donor at least 40 years old with multiple myeloma.

This clonotype showed up many times. The rearrangement links TRBV18 to TRBJ2-1, with D maybe TRBD2 (6 bases). V dropped 0 bases and J dropped 8 bases, with 23 bases sitting between them. This CDR3 is built from 18 residues. The germline V gene has CDR1 KGHSH and CDR2 LQKENI. CDR3 sequence reads: CASSPPQRVIDKWDEQFF. In DNA form, the CDR3 reads TGTGCCAGCTCACCACCCCAGCGGGTAATTGATAAGTGGGATGAGCAGTTCTTC.

This clonotype has at least ten counts. The V gene is TRBV5-1, the J gene TRBJ2-1; D not certain. The CDR3 has 15 residues. V was clipped by 0 bases and J by 0 bases, with 7 bases between them. Germline V lookup: CDR1 SGHRS, CDR2 YFSETQ. The DNA of the CDR3 is TGCGCCAGCAGCTTGGGTATTAGCTCCTACAATGAGCAGTTCTTC. It encodes CASSLGISSYNEQFF.

The rearrangement links TRBV20-1 to TRBJ2-5; 8 positions agree with TRBD2. V lost 3 bases and J lost 5; bases outside the gene matches: 14. The germline V gene encodes CDR1 DFQATT and CDR2 SNEGSKA (reference sequence). The CDR3 is 16 residues long. The CDR3 region has the DNA TGCAGTGCTAGTCTACTAGCGGAGGTGGTGGGGGAGACCCAGTACTTC. Protein: CSASLLAEVVGETQYF.

The chain joins TRBV5-1 to TRBJ1-1, with 7 bases aligning to TRBD1. V lost 5 bases, J lost 10 bases, and 5 bases stayed unmatched. The CDR3 has 11 amino acids. The V gene's germline CDR1 is SGHRS and CDR2 YFSETQ. The CDR3 loop reads CASSQGGVAFF. DNA for the CDR3: TGCGCCAGCAGTCAGGGGGGTGTAGCTTTCTTT.

This clonotype appeared many times. J is TRBJ2-7 and V is TRBV5-5, with TRBD2 identical over 7 bases. V was pared by 2 bases and J by 3 bases, with 5 bases of the junction left unmatched. In germline, CDR1 is SGHKS, CDR2 YYEKEE (reference sequence). CDR3 size: 14 residues. CDR3 in amino acids: CASSFPGGLYEQYF. CDR3 DNA sequence: TGTGCCAGCAGCTTTCCGGGGGGACTCTACGAGCAGTACTTC.